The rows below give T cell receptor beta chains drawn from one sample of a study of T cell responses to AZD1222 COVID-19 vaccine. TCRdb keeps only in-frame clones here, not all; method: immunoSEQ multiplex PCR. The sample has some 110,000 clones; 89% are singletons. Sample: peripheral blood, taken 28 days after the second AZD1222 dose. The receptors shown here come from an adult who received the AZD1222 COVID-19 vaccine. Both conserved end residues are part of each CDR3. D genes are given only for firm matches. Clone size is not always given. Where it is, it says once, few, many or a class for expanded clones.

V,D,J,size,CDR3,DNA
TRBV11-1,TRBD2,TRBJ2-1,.,CASSLSGLPFF,TGTGCCAGCAGCCTTAGCGGGCTCCCGTTCTTC
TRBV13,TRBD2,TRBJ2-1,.,CASRVGGGTYNEQFF,TGTGCCAGCAGGGTAGGCGGGGGGACCTACAATGAGCAGTTCTTC
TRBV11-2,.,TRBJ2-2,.,CASSFRGGTGELFF,TGTGCCAGCAGCTTCCGAGGGGGTACCGGGGAGCTGTTTTTT
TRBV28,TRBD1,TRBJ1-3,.,CASSLGGQLILSGGNTIYF,TGTGCCAGCAGTTTAGGGGGACAGCTAATCCTCTCGGGGGGAAACACCATATATTTT
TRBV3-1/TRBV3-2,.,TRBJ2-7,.,CASAQGFEQYF,TGTGCCAGCGCACAGGGTTTCGAGCAGTACTTC
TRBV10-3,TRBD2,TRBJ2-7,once,CAISVETSGAQKKGEQYF,TGTGCCATCAGTGTGGAGACTAGCGGAGCCCAAAAGAAGGGGGAGCAGTACTTC
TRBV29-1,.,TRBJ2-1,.,CSVGGVQYNEQFF,TGCAGCGTTGGAGGGGTGCAATACAATGAGCAGTTCTTC
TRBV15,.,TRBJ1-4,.,CATQLGVNEKLFF,TGTGCCACCCAGCTCGGAGTTAATGAAAAACTGTTTTTT
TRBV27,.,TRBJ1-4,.,CASRPEGGGEKLFF,TGTGCCAGCAGGCCCGAGGGGGGAGGGGAAAAACTGTTTTTT
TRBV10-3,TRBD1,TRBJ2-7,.,CAISLHDTGGDEQYF,TGTGCCATCAGTCTTCACGACACAGGGGGCGACGAGCAGTACTTC
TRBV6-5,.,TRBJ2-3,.,CASRLGQSTDTQYF,TGTGCCAGCAGGCTTGGACAAAGCACAGATACGCAGTATTTT
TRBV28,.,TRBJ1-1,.,CASTYPPAGENTEAFF,TGTGCCAGCACCTATCCCCCAGCAGGGGAGAACACTGAAGCTTTCTTT
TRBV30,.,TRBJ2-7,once,CAWSVGSYEQYF,TGTGCCTGGAGTGTCGGGAGCTACGAGCAGTACTTC
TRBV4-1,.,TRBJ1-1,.,CASSQDVGGGNTEAFF,TGCGCCAGCAGCCAAGACGTCGGTGGGGGAAACACTGAAGCTTTCTTT
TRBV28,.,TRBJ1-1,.,CASSFSPREAFF,TGTGCCAGCAGTTTTTCGCCCCGTGAAGCTTTCTTT
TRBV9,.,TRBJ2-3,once,CASSAHVRASTDTQYF,TGTGCCAGCAGCGCCCATGTCCGCGCTAGCACAGATACGCAGTATTTT
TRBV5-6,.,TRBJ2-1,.,CASTLERVGSYNEQFF,TGTGCCAGCACCTTGGAGCGGGTGGGTTCCTACAATGAGCAGTTCTTC
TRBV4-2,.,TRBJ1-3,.,CASSQVLGGSGNTIYF,TGTGCCAGCAGCCAAGTTCTCGGGGGCTCTGGAAACACCATATATTTT
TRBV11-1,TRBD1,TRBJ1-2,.,CASSKGQGALHGYTF,TGTGCCAGCAGCAAAGGACAGGGGGCTCTACATGGCTACACCTTC
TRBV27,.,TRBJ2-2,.,CASSPVAVNTGELFF,TGTGCCAGCAGTCCTGTAGCGGTGAACACCGGGGAGCTGTTTTTT
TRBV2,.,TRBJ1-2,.,CASSEWRNSNYGYTF,TGTGCCAGCAGTGAGTGGCGGAACTCCAACTATGGCTACACCTTC
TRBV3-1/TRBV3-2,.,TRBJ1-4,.,CASSPPAKAGEKLFF,TGTGCCAGCAGCCCACCGGCCAAGGCGGGTGAAAAACTGTTTTTT
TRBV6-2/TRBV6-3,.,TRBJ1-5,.,CASSYSVRAGNQPQHF,TGTGCCAGCAGTTACTCGGTGAGGGCTGGCAATCAGCCCCAGCATTTT
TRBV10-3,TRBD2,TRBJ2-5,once,CAISTYQLAAQETQYF,TGTGCCATCTCGACCTATCAACTAGCGGCCCAAGAGACCCAGTACTTC
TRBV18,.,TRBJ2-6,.,CASSPGAGANVLTF,TGTGCCAGCTCACCGGGTGCGGGGGCCAACGTCCTGACTTTC
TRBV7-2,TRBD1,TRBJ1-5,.,CASSPHRGNQPQHF,TGTGCCAGCAGCCCCCACAGGGGAAATCAGCCCCAGCATTTT
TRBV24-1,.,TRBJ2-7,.,CATSDPGGGKQYF,TGTGCCACCAGTGACCCAGGGGGAGGGAAGCAGTACTTC
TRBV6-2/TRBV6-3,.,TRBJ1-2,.,CASSYSNTGYGYTF,TGTGCCAGCAGTTACTCGAACACGGGCTATGGCTACACCTTC
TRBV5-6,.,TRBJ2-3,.,CASSLPGSTDTQYF,TGTGCCAGCAGCTTACCGGGAAGCACAGATACGCAGTATTTT
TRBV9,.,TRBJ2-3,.,CASSVGGFRGLSTDTQYF,TGTGCCAGCAGCGTAGGGGGCTTTAGGGGTTTAAGCACAGATACGCAGTATTTT
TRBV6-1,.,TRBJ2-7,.,CASSEKNGYEQYF,TGTGCCAGCAGTGAGAAAAATGGCTACGAGCAGTACTTC
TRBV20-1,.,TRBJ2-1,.,CSALLTGEQFF,TGCAGTGCCCTACTCACGGGTGAGCAGTTCTTC
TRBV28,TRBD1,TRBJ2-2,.,CASRPQTGSAGELFF,TGTGCCAGCAGGCCGCAGACAGGGAGCGCCGGGGAGCTGTTTTTT
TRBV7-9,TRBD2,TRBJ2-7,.,CASSLGVAGVGEQYF,TGTGCCAGCAGCTTAGGGGTAGCGGGAGTTGGCGAGCAGTACTTC
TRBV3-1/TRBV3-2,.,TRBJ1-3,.,CASSQGWAVSGNTIYF,TGTGCCAGCAGCCAAGGGTGGGCAGTCTCTGGAAACACCATATATTTT
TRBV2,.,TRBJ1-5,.,CASSDGGIRGNQPQHF,TGTGCCAGCAGTGATGGGGGAATTAGGGGCAATCAGCCCCAGCATTTT
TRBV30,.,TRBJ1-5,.,CAWSVQRSGNQPQHF,TGTGCCTGGAGTGTACAGAGGTCAGGGAATCAGCCCCAGCATTTT
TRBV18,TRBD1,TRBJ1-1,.,CASSPRRTGNTEAFF,TGTGCCAGCTCACCACGCCGGACAGGTAACACTGAAGCTTTCTTT
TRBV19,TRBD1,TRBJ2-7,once,CAISIRLTGAHYEQYF,TGTGCCATCTCCATTCGACTGACAGGGGCCCACTACGAGCAGTACTTC
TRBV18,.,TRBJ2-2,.,CARDPSGRRNTGELFF,TGTGCCAGAGATCCCTCGGGACGGAGAAACACCGGGGAGCTGTTTTTT
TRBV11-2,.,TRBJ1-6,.,CASSSETARPSYNSPLHF,TGTGCCAGCAGCTCTGAGACTGCCCGTCCCTCCTATAATTCACCCCTCCACTTT
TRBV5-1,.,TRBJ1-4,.,CASSWDVVRKNEKLFF,TGCGCCAGCAGTTGGGATGTAGTCAGGAAAAATGAAAAACTGTTTTTT
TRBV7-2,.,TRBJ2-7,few,CASSSRDSFSYEQYF,TGTGCCAGCAGCTCGCGGGACTCCTTCTCCTACGAGCAGTACTTC
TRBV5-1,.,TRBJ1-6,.,CASSLEAYNSPLHF,TGCGCCAGCAGCTTGGAAGCTTATAATTCACCCCTCCACTTT
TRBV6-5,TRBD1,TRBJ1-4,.,CASSSQGAVEKLFF,TGTGCCAGCAGTTCACAGGGGGCGGTTGAAAAACTGTTTTTT
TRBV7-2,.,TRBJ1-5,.,CASSSGPRHSNQPQHF,TGTGCCAGCAGCTCAGGACCAAGGCATAGCAATCAGCCCCAGCATTTT
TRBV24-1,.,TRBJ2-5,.,CATSDLEGAETQYF,TGTGCCACCAGTGATTTAGAGGGAGCAGAGACCCAGTACTTC
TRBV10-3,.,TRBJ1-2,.,CAISVDRGYGYTF,TGTGCCATCAGCGTAGACAGAGGCTATGGCTACACCTTC
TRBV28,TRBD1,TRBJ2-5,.,CASSPGPGQAYQETQYF,TGTGCCAGCAGTCCCGGACCGGGACAGGCGTACCAAGAGACCCAGTACTTC
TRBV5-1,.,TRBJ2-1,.,CASSYSGFSSYNEQFF,TGCGCCAGCAGCTACTCGGGGTTTAGCTCCTACAATGAGCAGTTCTTC